This T cell receptor (beta chain) emerged from a study of shared clonotypes between healthy human individuals. Findings of the study overall: Donor scarcity curtailed the genetic and exposure-history diversity represented herein.

Regarding this clone: Its antigen remains unknown.

This CDR3 comprises 13 residues. The V end was cut by 7 bases, the J end by 6 bases, with 13 bases between. Germline V gene data show CDR1 as MNHNS and CDR2 as SASEGT. The DNA input per sorted-subset replicate PCR was around 200 ng, corresponding to around 28,000 T cell genomes. Method: immunoSEQ multiplex PCR; TCRdb's copy keeps in-frame clones and lacks some. In the table there are over a million clones, approximately 98.5% of which are singletons. The sequencing input was naive CD4+ T cells sorted from blood. The subset is: CD45RA+ positively selected. The rearrangement joins TRBV6-1 to TRBJ2-1; D is undetermined. The receptor was isolated from a man in his thirties or forties in good health. This chain's CDR3 is CASTRPPVNEQFF. CDR3 sequence (DNA): TGTGCCAGCACCCGACCCCCTGTCAATGAGCAGTTCTTC.